This TCR beta chain was captured by sequencing in a study of blood T cell repertoires in COVID-19. This CDR3 contains 15 residues. Germline V gene lookup returns CDR1 MNHEY and CDR2 SVGAGI. Trimming removed 2 bases from V and 0 bases from J, with 10 bases in between. Original methodology: Reference gene primer amplification in the assay estimated nucleated cell counts. The method was immunoSEQ multiplex PCR; TCRdb's version includes in-frame clones alone and lacks a portion of them. Clonal size and the V and J genes are those of that table, whereas D and trimming came from the DNA. The sample shows some 38,000 clones, around 84% of them seen only once.

This chain uses TRBV6-5 with TRBJ1-1, with D tentatively TRBD1 (6 bases). This TCR derives from a man aged 55 to 70 with COVID-19, enrolled during active disease. What was sequenced was peripheral blood. In nucleotides, the CDR3 is TGTGCCAGCAGTTACCAGGGACATATGAACACTGAAGCTTTCTTT. It encodes CASSYQGHMNTEAFF.